The clone carrying this T cell receptor beta chain was picked up many times. The data derive from a study of T cells in Graves' hyperthyroidism and ophthalmopathy. This CDR3 is 16 amino acids long. With 2 bases clipped from V and 4 bases from J, the junction kept 5 bases outside the gene matches. CDR1 is MDHEN and CDR2 is SYDVKM in the germline V gene. Regions amplified from RNA transcripts were the TCR beta CDR3 regions. First-round RT-PCR targeting the TCR CDR3 was performed with the HTBI primer set. Using its own MiXCR run on the multiplex PCR reads, TCRdb lists one record per CDR3 protein. Here the sample spans approximately 320,000 distinct CDR3 sequences, approximately 16% being singletons.

The sample comprised blood. The V and J genes are TRBV28 and TRBJ2-2; 9 nucleotides match TRBD2. This clonotype originated in a man aged 30-40 years with Graves' hyperthyroidism. The CDR3 DNA reads as TGTGCCAGCAGTTTAATAGCGGGAGCGGGCACCGGGGAGCTGTTTTTT. Its protein is CASSLIAGAGTGELFF.